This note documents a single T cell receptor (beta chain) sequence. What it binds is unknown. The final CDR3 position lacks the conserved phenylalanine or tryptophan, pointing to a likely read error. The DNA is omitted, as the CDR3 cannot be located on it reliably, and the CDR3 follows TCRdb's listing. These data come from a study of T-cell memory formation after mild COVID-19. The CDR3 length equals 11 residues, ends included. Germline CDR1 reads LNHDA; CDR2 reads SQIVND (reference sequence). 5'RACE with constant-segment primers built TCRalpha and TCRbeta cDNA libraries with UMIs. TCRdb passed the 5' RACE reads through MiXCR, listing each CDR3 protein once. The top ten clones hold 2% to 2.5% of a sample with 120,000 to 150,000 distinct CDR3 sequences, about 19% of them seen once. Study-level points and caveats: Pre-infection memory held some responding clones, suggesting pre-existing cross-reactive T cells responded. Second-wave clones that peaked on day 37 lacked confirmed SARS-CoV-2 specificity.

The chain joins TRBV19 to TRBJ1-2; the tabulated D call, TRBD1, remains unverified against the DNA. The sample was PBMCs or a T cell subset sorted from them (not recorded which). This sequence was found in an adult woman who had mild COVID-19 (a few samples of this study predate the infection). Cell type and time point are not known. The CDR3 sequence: CARDRRGRASS.